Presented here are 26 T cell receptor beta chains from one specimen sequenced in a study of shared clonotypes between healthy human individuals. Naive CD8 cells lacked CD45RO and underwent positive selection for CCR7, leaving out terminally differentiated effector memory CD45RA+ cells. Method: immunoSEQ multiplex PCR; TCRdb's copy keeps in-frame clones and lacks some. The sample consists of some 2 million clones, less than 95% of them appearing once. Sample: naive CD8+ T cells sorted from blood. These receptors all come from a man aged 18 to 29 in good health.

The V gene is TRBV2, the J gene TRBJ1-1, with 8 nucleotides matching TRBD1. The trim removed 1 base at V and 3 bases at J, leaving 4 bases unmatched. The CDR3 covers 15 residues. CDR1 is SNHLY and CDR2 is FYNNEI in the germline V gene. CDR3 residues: CASSEGQGADTEAFF. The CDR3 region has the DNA TGTGCCAGCAGTGAAGGTCAGGGGGCCGACACTGAAGCTTTCTTT. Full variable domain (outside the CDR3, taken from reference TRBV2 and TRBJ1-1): EPEVTQTPSHQVTQMGQEVILRCVPISNHLYFYWYRQILGQKVEFLVSFYNNEISEKSEIFDDQFSVERPDGSNFTLKIRSTKLEDSAMYFCASSEGQGADTEAFFGQGTRLTVV.

The CDR3 DNA follows: TGCGCCAGCAGCTACGAACCGGGACAGGGATCTCAGCCCCAGCATTTT. This translates into CASSYEPGQGSQPQHF. V and J are TRBV4-1 and TRBJ1-5, with 9 positions matching TRBD1. The germline gives CDR1 MGHRA, CDR2 YSYEKL. After removal of 5 bases from V and 6 bases from J, the junction contained 11 bases not matched to a gene. The CDR3 is made up of 16 amino acids.

CDR3 loop: CASSLDIGQPQHF. CDR3 bases: TGTGCCAGCAGCTTAGATATTGGGCAGCCCCAGCATTTT. The chain carries TRBV7-2 and TRBJ1-5, with unresolved D. The CDR3 consists of 13 residues. Germline V gene sequence: CDR1 SGHTA, CDR2 FQGNSA. Trimming took off 1 base at V and 7 bases at J, with 8 bases between the two ends.

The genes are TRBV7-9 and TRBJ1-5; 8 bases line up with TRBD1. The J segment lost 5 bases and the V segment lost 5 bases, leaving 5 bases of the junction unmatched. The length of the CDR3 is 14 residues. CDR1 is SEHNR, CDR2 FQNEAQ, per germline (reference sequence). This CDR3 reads CASSAGQVYQPQHF. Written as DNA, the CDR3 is TGTGCCAGCAGCGCGGGACAGGTTTATCAGCCCCAGCATTTT.

For the CDR3, the DNA is TGTGCCAGCAGTTACTCTTCGCAGGAAGAGACCCAGTACTTC. It specifies CASSYSSQEETQYF. The genes are TRBV6-5 and TRBJ2-5; D is undetermined. The ends were cut back, 0 bases at V and 3 bases at J, with 8 bases in the middle. This CDR3 is 14 amino acids long. Per germline, CDR1 MNHEY and CDR2 SVGAGI.

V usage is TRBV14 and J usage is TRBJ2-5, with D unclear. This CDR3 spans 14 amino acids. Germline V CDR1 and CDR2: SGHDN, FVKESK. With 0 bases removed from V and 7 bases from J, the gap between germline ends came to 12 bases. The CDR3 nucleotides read TGTGCCAGCAGCCAAGATGACCGACCCGGGACCCAGTACTTC. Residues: CASSQDDRPGTQYF. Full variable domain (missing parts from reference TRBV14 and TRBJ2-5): EAGVTQFPSHSVIEKGQTVTLRCDPISGHDNLYWYRRVMGKEIKFLLHFVKESKQDESGMPNNRFLAERTGGTYSTLKVQPAELEDSGVYFCASSQDDRPGTQYFGPGTRLLVL.

CDR3 residues: CASSPGKFYEQYF. The CDR3 DNA reads TGTGCCAGCAGTCCAGGGAAATTCTACGAGCAGTACTTC. The genes are TRBV6-5 and TRBJ2-7, with D tentatively TRBD1 (5 bases). The CDR3 contains 13 residues. V dropped 5 bases and J dropped 3 bases, with 11 bases sitting between them. Germline-derived CDR1 and CDR2 are MNHEY and SVGAGI.

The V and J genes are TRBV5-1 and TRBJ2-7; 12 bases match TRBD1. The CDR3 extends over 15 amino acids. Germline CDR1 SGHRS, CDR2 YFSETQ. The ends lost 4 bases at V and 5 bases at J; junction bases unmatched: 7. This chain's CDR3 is CASSGWDRGLNEQYF. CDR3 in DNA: TGCGCCAGCAGCGGATGGGACAGGGGGCTCAACGAGCAGTACTTC.

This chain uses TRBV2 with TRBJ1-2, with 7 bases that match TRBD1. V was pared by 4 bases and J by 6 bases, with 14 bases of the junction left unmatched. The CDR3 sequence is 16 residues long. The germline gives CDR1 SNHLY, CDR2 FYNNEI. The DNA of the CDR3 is TGTGCCAGCAGTGCGTGGAACAGGGGAGTTGGCAATGGCTACACCTTC. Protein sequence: CASSAWNRGVGNGYTF.

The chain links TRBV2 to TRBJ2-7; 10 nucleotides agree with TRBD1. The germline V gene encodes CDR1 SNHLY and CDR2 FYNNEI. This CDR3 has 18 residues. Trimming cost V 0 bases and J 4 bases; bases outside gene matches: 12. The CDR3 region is CASSEAGQGSSGSYEQYF. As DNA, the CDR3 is TGTGCCAGCAGTGAAGCGGGACAGGGGAGCAGCGGGAGTTACGAGCAGTACTTC.

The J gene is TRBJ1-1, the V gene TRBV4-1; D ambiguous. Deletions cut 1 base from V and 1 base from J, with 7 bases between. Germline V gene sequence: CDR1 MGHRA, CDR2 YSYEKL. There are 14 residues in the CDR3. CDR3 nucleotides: TGCGCCAGCAGCCAAGGGGTCCAGAACACTGAAGCTTTCTTT. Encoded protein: CASSQGVQNTEAFF.

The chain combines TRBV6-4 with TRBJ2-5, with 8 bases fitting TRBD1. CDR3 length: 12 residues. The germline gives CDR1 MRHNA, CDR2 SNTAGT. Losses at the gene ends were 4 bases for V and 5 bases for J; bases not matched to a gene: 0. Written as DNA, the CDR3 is TGTGCCAGCAGTGGACAGGGGGAGACCCAGTACTTC. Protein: CASSGQGETQYF.

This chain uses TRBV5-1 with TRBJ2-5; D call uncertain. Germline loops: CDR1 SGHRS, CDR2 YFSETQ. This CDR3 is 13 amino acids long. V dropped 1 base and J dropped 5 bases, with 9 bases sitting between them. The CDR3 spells CASSLTPSETQYF. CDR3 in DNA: TGCGCCAGCAGCTTGACCCCCTCGGAGACCCAGTACTTC.

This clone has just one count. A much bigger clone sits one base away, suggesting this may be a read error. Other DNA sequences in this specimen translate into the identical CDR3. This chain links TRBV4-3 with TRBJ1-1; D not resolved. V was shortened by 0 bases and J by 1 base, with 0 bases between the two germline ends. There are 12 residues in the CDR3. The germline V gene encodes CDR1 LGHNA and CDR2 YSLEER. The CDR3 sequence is CASSQENTEAFF. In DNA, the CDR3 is TGCGCCAGCAGCCAAGAGAACACTGAAGCTTTCTTT.

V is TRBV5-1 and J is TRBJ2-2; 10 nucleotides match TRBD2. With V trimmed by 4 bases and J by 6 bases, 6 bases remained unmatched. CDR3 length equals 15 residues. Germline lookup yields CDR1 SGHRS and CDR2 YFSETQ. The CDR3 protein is CASSLLAGVAGELFF. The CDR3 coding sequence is TGCGCCAGCAGCCTTCTAGCGGGAGTGGCCGGGGAGCTGTTTTTT.

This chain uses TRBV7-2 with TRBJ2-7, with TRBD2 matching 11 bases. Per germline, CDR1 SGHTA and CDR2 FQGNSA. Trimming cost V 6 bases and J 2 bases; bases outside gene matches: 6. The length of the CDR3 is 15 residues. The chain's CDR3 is CASSSTSGGPYEQYF. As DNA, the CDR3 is TGTGCCAGCAGTTCTACTAGCGGGGGTCCCTACGAGCAGTACTTC.

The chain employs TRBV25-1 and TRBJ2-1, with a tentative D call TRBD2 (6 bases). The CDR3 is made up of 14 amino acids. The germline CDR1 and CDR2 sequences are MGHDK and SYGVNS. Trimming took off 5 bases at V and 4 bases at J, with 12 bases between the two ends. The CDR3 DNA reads TGTGCCAGCAGTTACCCGGGGACTTACAATGAGCAGTTCTTC. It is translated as CASSYPGTYNEQFF.

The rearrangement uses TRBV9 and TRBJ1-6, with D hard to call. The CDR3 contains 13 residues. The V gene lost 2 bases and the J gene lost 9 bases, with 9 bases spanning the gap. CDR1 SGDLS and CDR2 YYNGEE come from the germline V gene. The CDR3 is CASSVGLSSPLHF. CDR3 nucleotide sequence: TGTGCCAGCAGCGTTGGCCTCTCTTCACCCCTCCACTTT.

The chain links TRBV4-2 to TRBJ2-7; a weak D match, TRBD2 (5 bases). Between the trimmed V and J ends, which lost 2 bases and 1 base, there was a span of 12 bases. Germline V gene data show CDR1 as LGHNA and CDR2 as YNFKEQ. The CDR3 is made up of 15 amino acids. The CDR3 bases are TGTGCCAGCAGCCAAACGACGGACTTTTCCTACGAGCAGTACTTC. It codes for CASSQTTDFSYEQYF.

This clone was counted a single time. Here the CDR3 reads CASTSLNTGELFF. CDR3 bases: TGTGCCAGCACCAGTTTAAACACCGGGGAGCTGTTTTTT. V and J are TRBV27 and TRBJ2-2; D is ambiguous. CDR3 size: 13 residues. Germline V gives CDR1 MNHEY, CDR2 SMNVEV (reference sequence). The V end was cut by 7 bases, the J end by 2 bases, with 8 bases between.

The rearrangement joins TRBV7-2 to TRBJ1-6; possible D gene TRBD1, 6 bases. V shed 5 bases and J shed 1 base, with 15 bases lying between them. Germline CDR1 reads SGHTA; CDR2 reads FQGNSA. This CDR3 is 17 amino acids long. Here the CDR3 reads CASSPGDFWSYNSPLHF. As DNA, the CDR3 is TGTGCCAGCAGCCCAGGGGACTTTTGGTCCTATAATTCACCCCTCCACTTT.

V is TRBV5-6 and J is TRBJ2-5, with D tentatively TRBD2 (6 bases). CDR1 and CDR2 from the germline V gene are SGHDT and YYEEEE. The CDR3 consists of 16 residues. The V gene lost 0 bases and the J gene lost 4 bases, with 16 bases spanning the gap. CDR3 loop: CASSLVIGSEGETQYF. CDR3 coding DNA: TGTGCCAGCAGCTTGGTAATCGGGTCGGAGGGAGAGACCCAGTACTTC.

CDR3: CASSESKLAGGPWEQYF. Written as DNA, the CDR3 is TGCGCCAGCAGTGAGTCGAAACTAGCGGGAGGGCCGTGGGAGCAGTACTTC. V and J are TRBV10-2 and TRBJ2-7; 13 positions match TRBD2. Germline V lookup: CDR1 WSHSY, CDR2 SAAADI. CDR3 length: 17 residues. V gave up 0 bases and J gave up 7 bases; unmatched junction bases: 9.

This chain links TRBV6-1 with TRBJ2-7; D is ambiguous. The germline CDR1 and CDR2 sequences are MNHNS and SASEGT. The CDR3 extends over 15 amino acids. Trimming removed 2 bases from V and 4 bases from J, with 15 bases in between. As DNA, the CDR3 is TGTGCCAGCAGTGAACTATCTTCCGGACCTTACGAGCAGTACTTC. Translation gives CASSELSSGPYEQYF.

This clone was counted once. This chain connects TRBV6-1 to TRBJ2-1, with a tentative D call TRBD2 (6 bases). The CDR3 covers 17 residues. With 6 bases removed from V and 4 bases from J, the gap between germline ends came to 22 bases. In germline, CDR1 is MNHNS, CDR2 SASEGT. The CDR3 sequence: CASSEKSLAPLYNEQFF. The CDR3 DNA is TGTGCCAGCAGCGAAAAATCACTAGCCCCCCTTTACAATGAGCAGTTCTTC.

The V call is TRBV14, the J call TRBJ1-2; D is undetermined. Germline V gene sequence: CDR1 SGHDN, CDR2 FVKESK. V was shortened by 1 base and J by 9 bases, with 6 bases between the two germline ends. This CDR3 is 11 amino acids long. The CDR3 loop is CASSQGLRYTF. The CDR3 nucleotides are TGTGCCAGCAGCCAAGGGTTGCGCTACACCTTC.